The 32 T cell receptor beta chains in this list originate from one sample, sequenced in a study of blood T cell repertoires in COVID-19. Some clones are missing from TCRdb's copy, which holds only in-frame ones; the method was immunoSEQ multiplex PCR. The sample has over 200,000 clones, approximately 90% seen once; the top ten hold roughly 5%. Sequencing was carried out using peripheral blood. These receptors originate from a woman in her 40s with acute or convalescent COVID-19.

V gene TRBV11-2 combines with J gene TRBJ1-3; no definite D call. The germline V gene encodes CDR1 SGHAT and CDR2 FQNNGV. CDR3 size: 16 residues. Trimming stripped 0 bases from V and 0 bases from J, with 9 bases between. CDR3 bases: TGTGCCAGCAGCTTAGAGGCAGGCATCTCTGGAAACACCATATATTTT. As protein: CASSLEAGISGNTIYF.

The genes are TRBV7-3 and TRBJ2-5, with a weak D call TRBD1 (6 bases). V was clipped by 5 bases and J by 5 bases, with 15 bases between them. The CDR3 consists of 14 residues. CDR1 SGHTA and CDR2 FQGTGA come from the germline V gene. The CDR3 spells CASSPTRGKETQYF. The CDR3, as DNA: TGTGCCAGCAGCCCAACCAGGGGCAAGGAGACCCAGTACTTC.

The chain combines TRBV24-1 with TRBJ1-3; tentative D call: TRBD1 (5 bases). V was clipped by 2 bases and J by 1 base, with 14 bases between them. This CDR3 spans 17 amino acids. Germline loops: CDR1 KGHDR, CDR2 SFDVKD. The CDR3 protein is CATSDSIERGSGNTIYF. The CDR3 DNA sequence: TGTGCCACCAGTGATTCTATCGAACGGGGGTCTGGAAACACCATATATTTT.

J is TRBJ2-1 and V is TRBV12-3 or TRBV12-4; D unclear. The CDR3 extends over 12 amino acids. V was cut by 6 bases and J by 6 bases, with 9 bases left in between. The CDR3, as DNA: TGTGCCAGCAGCTTTCCTGTCAATGAGCAGTTCTTC. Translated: CASSFPVNEQFF.

The CDR3 DNA reads as TGTGCCAGCAGCCTCGGACAGGGGCCGAGCTCCTATAATTCACCCCTCCACTTT. This sequence encodes CASSLGQGPSSYNSPLHF. This chain links TRBV14 with TRBJ1-6; 9 bases line up with TRBD1. There are 18 residues in the CDR3. The germline V gene encodes CDR1 SGHDN and CDR2 FVKESK. J lost 0 bases, V lost 4 bases, and 7 bases had no gene match.

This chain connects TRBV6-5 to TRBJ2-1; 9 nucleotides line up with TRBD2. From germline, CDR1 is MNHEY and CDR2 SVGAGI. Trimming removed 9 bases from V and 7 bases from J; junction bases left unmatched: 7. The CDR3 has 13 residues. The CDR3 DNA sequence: TGTGCCAGTTTAGCGGGGGACCATAATGAGCAGTTCTTC. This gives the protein CASLAGDHNEQFF.

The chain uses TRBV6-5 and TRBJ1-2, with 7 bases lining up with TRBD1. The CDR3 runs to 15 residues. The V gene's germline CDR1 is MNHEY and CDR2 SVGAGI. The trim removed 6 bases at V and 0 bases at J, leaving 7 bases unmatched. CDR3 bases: TGTGCCAGCAGCGACCCCGGACAGGCTAACTATGGCTACACCTTC. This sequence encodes CASSDPGQANYGYTF.

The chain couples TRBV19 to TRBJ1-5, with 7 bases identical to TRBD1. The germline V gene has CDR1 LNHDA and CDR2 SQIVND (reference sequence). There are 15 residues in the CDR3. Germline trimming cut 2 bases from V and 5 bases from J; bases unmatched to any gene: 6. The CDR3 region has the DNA TGTGCCAGTAGTATAAGGGGGCGCGGGGATCAGCCCCAGCATTTT. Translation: CASSIRGRGDQPQHF.

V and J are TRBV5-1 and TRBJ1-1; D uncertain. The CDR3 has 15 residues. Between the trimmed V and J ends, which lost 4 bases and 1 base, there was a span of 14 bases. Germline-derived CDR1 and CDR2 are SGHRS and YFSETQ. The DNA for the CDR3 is TGCGCCAGCAGCGTCGATAGACCAGGGAACACTGAAGCTTTCTTT. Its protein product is CASSVDRPGNTEAFF.

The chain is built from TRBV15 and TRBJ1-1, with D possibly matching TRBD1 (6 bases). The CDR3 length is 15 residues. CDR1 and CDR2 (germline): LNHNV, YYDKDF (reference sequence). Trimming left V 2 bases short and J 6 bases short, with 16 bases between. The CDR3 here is CATSRSGAPGAEAFF. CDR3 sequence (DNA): TGTGCCACCAGCAGATCAGGGGCCCCCGGCGCTGAAGCTTTCTTT.

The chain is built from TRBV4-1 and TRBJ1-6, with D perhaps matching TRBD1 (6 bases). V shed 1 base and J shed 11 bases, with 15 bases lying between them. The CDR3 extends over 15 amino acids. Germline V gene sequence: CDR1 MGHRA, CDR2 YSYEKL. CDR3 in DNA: TGCGCCAGCAGCCAAGTGGGGGCCGGCGTGGCACCCCTCCACTTT. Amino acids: CASSQVGAGVAPLHF.

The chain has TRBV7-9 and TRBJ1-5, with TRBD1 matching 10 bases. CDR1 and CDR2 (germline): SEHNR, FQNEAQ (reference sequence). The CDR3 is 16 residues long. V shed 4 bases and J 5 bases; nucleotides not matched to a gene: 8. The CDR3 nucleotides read TGTGCCAGCAGCTCCTCCGGGACAGGGGTCTATCAGCCCCAGCATTTT. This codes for CASSSSGTGVYQPQHF.

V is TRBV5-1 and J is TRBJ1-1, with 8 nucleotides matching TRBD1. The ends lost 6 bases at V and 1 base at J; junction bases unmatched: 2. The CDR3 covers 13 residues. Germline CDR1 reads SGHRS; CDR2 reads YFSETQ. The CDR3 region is CASKGQANTEAFF. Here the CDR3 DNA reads TGCGCCAGCAAGGGACAGGCGAACACTGAAGCTTTCTTT.

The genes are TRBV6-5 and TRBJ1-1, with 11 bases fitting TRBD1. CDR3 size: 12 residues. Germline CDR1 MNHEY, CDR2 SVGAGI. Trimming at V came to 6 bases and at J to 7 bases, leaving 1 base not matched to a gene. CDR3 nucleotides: TGTGCCAGCAGGGGGACAGGGGGTGAAGCTTTCTTT. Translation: CASRGTGGEAFF.

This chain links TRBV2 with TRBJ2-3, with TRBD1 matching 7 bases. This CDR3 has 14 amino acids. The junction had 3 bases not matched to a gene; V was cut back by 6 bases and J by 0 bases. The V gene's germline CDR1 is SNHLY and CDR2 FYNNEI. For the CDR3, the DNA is TGTGCCAGCAGGACAGGGTCCAGCACAGATACGCAGTATTTT. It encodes CASRTGSSTDTQYF.

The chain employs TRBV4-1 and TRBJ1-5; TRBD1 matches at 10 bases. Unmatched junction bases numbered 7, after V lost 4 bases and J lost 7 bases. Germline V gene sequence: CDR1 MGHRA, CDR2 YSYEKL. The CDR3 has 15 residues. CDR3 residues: CASSRGTGEEQPQHF. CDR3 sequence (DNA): TGCGCCAGCAGCCGAGGGACAGGGGAGGAGCAGCCCCAGCATTTT.

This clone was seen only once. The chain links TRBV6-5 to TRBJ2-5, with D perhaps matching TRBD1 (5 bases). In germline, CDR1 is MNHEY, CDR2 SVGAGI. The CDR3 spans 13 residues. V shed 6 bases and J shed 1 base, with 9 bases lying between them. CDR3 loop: CASRAGPQETQYF. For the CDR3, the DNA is TGTGCCAGCAGAGCAGGGCCCCAAGAGACCCAGTACTTC.

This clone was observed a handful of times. In DNA form, the CDR3 reads TGTGCCAGTAGTCCACAGGGTGGGGCCGGGGAGCTGTTTTTT. Translation: CASSPQGGAGELFF. The genes are TRBV19 and TRBJ2-2; possible D gene TRBD1, 6 bases. V was pared by 5 bases and J by 6 bases, with 13 bases between. The CDR3 loop spans 14 amino acids. Germline CDR1 LNHDA, CDR2 SQIVND (reference sequence). The entire variable domain, with the rest obtained from reference TRBV19 and TRBJ2-2, is as follows: DGGITQSPKYLFRKEGQNVTLSCEQNLNHDAMYWYRQDPGQGLRLIYYSQIVNDFQKGDIAEGYSVSREKKESFPLTVTSAQKNPTAFYLCASSPQGGAGELFFGEGSRLTVL.

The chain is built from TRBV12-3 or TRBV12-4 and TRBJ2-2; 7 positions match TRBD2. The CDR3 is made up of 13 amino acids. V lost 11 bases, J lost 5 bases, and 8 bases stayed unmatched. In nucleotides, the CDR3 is TGTGCCGCTGGGAGGGGATGGACCGGGGAGCTGTTTTTT. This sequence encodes CAAGRGWTGELFF.

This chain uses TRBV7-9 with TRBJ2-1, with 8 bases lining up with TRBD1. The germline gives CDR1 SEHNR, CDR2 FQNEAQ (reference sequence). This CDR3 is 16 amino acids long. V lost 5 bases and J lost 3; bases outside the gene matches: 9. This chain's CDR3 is CASSLPDRVYYNEQFF. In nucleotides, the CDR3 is TGTGCCAGCAGCCTCCCGGACAGGGTGTACTACAATGAGCAGTTCTTC. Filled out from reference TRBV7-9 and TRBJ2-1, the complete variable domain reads DTGVSQNPRHKITKRGQNVTFRCDPISEHNRLYWYRQTLGQGPEFLTYFQNEAQLEKSRLLSDRFSAERPKGSFSTLEIQRTEQGDSAMYLCASSLPDRVYYNEQFFGPGTRLTVL.

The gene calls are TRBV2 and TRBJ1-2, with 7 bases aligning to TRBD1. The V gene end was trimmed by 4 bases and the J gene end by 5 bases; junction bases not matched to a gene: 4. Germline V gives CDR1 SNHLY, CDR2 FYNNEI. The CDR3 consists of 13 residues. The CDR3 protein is CASSAPGGYGYTF. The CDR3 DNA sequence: TGTGCCAGCAGTGCCCCAGGGGGGTATGGCTACACCTTC.

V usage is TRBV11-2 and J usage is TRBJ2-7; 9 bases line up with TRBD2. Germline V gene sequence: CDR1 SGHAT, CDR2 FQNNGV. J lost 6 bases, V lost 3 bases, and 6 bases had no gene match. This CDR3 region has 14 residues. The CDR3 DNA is TGTGCCAGCAGCTTCGGCGGGGGGGCAATCGAGCAGTACGTC. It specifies CASSFGGGAIEQYV.

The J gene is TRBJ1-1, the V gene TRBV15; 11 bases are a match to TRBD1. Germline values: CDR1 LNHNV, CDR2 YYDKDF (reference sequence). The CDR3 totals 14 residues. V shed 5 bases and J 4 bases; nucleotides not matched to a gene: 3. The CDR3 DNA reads TGTGCCACCAGCTGGGGACAGGGGGGCACTGAAGCTTTCTTT. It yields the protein CATSWGQGGTEAFF.

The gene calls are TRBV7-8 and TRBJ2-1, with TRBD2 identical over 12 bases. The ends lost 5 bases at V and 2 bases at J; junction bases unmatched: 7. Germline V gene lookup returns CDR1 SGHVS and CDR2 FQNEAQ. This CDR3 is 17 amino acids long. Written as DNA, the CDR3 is TGTGCCAGCAGCCAGGGTACTAGCGGGGGGCCCTACAATGAGCAGTTCTTC. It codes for CASSQGTSGGPYNEQFF.

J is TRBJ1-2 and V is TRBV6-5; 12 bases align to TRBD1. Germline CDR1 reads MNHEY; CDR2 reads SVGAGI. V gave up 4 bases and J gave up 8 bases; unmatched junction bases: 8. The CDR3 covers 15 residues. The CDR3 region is CASSFLRDRGPGYTF. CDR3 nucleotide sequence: TGTGCCAGCAGTTTTCTCCGGGACAGGGGGCCCGGCTACACCTTC.

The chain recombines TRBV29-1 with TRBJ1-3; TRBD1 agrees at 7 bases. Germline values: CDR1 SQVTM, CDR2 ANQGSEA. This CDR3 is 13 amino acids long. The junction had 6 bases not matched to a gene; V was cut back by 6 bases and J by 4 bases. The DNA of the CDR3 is TGCAGCGTCGCCAGGGGGTCCGGAAACACCATATATTTT. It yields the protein CSVARGSGNTIYF.

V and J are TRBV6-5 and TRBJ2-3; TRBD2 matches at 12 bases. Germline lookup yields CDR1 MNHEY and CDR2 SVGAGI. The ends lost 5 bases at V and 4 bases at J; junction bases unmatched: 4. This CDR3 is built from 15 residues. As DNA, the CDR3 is TGTGCCAGCAGTCTACTAGCGGGGGGCGCAGATACGCAGTATTTT. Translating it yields CASSLLAGGADTQYF.

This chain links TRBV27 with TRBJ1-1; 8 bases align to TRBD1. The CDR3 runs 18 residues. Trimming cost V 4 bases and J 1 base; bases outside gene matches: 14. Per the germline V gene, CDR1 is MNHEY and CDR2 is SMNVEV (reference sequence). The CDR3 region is CASSSTARGLHPNTEAFF. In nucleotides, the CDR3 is TGTGCCAGCAGTTCCACGGCCAGGGGGCTTCATCCGAACACTGAAGCTTTCTTT.

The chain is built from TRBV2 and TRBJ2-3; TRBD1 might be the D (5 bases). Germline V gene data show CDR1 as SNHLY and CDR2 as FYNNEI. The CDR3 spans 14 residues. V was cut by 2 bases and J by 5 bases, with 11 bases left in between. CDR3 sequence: CASSERPQGDTQYF. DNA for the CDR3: TGTGCCAGCAGTGAAAGACCCCAGGGAGATACGCAGTATTTT.

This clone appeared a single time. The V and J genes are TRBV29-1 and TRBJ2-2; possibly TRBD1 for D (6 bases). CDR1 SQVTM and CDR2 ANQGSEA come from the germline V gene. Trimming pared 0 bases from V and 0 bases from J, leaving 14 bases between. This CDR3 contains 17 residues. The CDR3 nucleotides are TGCAGCGTTGAAGATTGGGGGACAAATGCGAACACCGGGGAGCTGTTTTTT. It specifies CSVEDWGTNANTGELFF.

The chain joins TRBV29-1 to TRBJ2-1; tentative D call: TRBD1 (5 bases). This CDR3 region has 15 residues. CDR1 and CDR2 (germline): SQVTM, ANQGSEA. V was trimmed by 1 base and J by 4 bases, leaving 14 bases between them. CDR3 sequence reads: CSVEGTGQGYNEQFF. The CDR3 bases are TGCAGCGTTGAAGGGACCGGGCAGGGTTACAATGAGCAGTTCTTC.

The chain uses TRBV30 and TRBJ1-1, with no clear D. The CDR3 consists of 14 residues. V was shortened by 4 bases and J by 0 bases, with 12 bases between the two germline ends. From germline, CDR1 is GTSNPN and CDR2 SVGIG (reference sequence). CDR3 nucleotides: TGTGCCTGGAAACTCGATCCTTTGAACACTGAAGCTTTCTTT. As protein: CAWKLDPLNTEAFF.